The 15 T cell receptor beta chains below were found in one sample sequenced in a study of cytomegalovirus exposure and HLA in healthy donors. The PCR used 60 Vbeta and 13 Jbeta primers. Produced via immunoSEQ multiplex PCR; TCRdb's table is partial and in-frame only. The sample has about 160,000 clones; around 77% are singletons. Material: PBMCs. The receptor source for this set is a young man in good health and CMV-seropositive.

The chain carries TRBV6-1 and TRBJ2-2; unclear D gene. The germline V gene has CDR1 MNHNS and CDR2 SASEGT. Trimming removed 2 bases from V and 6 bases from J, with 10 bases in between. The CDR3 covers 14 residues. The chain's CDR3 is CASSEHPGSGELFF. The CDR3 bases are TGTGCCAGCAGTGAACACCCGGGTTCCGGGGAGCTGTTTTTT.

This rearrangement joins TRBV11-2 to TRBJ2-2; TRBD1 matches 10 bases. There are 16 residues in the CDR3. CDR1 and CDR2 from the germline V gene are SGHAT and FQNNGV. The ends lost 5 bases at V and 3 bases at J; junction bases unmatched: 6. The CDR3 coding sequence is TGTGCCAGCAGCCCTCCGGGACAGGGGTACACCGGGGAGCTGTTTTTT. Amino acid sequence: CASSPPGQGYTGELFF. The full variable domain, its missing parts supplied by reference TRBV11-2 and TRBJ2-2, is EAGVAQSPRYKIIEKRQSVAFWCNPISGHATLYWYQQILGQGPKLLIQFQNNGVVDDSQLPKDRFSAERLKGVDSTLKIQPAKLEDSAVYLCASSPPGQGYTGELFFGEGSRLTVL.

This chain's CDR3 is CACTDNWGPMSMFF. CDR3 DNA: TGTGCCTGTACGGACAACTGGGGCCCTATGAGTATGTTTTTT. This rearrangement joins TRBV30 to TRBJ1-4, with a possible D match to TRBD1 (5 bases). Germline V gene sequence: CDR1 GTSNPN, CDR2 SVGIG (reference sequence). V lost 6 bases and J 15 bases, leaving 26 bases between the germline ends. This CDR3 comprises 14 residues.

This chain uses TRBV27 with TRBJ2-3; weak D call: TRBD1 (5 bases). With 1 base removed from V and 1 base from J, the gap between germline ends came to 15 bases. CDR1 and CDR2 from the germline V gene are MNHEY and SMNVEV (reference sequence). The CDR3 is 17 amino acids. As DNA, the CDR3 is TGTGCCAGCAGTTTATTTTCCGTGGGGCGCCGCACAGATACGCAGTATTTT. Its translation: CASSLFSVGRRTDTQYF.

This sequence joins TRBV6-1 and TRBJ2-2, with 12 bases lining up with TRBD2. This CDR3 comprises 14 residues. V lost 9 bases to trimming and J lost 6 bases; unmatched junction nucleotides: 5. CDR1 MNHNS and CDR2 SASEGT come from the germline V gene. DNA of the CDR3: TGTGCCAGTCCCCTAGCGGGGGGGCCCGGGGAGCTGTTTTTT. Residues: CASPLAGGPGELFF.

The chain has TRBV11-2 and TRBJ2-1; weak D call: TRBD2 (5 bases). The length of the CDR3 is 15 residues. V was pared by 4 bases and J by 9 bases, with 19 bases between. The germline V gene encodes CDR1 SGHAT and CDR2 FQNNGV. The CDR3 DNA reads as TGTGCCAGCAGCTCATACACTCCGACTAACAGTGAGCAGTTCTTC. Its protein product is CASSSYTPTNSEQFF.

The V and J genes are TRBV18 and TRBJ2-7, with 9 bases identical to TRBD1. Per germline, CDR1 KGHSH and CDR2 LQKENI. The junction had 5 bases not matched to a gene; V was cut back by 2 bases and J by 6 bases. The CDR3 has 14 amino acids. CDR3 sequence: CASSPGTGYREQYF. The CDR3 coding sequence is TGTGCCAGCTCACCAGGGACAGGGTATCGCGAGCAGTACTTC. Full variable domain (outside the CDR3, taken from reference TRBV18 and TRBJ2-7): NAGVMQNPRHLVRRRGQEARLRCSPMKGHSHVYWYRQLPEEGLKFMVYLQKENIIDESGMPKERFSAEFPKEGPSILRIQQVVRGDSAAYFCASSPGTGYREQYFGPGTRLTVT.

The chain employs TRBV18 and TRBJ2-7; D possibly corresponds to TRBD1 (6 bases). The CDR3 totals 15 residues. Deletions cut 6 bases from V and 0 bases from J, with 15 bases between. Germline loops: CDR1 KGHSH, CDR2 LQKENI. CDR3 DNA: TGTGCCAGCTCGCTGGCAGGGGCCAACTCCTACGAGCAGTACTTC. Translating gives CASSLAGANSYEQYF.

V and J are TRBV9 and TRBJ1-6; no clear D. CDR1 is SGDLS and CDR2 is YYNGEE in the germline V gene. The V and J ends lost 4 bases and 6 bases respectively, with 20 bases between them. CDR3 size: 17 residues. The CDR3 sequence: CASSPEGAQTANSPLHF. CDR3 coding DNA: TGTGCCAGCAGCCCAGAGGGTGCCCAAACAGCTAATTCACCCCTCCACTTT.

CDR3 nucleotide sequence: TGCAGCGCCGCGGGGGCGGGGGGGTTCCAAGAGACCCAGTACTTC. It specifies CSAAGAGGFQETQYF. V usage is TRBV29-1 and J usage is TRBJ2-5; 9 nucleotides line up with TRBD2. Germline CDR1 and CDR2: SQVTM and ANQGSEA. The V segment lost 7 bases and the J segment 1 base; nucleotides outside the gene matches: 10. The CDR3 consists of 15 residues.

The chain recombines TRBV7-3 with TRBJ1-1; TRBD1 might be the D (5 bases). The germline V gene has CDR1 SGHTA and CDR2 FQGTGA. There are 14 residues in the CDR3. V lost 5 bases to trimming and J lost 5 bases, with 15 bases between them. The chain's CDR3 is CASSDDRGGTEAFF. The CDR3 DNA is TGTGCCAGCAGCGATGACCGGGGGGGTACTGAAGCTTTCTTT.

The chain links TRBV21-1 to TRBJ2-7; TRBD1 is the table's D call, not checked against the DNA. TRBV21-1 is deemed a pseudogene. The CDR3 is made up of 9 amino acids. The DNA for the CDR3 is TGTGCCACGACAGACGAGCAGTACTTC. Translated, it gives CATTDEQYF.

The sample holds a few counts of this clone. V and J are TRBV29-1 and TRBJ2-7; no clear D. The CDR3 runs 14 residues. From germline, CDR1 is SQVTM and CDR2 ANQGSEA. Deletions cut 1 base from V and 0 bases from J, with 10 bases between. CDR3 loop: CSVEATRGSYEQYF. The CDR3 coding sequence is TGCAGCGTTGAAGCTACACGCGGCTCCTACGAGCAGTACTTC.

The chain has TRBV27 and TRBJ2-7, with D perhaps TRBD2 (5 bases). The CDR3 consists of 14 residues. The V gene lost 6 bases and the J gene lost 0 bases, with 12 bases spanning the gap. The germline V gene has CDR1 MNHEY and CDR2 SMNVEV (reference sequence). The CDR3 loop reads CASSLRAVSYEQYF. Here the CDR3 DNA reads TGTGCCAGCAGCCTGCGGGCAGTCTCCTACGAGCAGTACTTC.

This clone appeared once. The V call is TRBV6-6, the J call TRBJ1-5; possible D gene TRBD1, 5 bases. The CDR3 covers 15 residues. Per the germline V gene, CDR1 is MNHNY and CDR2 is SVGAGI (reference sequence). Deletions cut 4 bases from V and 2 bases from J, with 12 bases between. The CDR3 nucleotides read TGTGCCAGCAGTTTCAGGGAGGTGGGCAATCAGCCCCAGCATTTT. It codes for CASSFREVGNQPQHF.